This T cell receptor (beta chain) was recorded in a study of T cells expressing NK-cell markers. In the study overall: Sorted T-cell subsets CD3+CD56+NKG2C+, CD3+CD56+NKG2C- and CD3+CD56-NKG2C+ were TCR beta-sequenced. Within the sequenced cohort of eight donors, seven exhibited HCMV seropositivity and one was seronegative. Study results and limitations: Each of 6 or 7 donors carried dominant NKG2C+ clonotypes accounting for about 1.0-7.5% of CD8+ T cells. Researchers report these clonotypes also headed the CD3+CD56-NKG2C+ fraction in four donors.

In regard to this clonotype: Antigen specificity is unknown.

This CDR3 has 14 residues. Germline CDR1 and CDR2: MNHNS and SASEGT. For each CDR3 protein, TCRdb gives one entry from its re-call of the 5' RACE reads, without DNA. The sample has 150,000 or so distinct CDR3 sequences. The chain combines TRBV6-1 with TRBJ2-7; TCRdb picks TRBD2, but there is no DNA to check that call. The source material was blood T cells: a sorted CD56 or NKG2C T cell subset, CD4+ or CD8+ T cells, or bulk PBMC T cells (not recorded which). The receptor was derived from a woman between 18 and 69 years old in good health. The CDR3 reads CASSETNPFYEQYF.